This TCR beta chain was recovered during a study of cytomegalovirus exposure and HLA in healthy donors. General study results and limits: Rare sequences made up most TCRs, while some public TCRs were found in many donors.

Amplification used 60 Vbeta primers and 13 Jbeta primers. Repertoires were generated with immunoSEQ multiplex PCR, while TCRdb's copy carries only in-frame clones and drops some. The repertoire has more than 80,000 clones, around 79% of them found once; the top ten carry roughly 3%. With respect to this clone: Antigen unknown.

The sample comprised PBMCs. This TCR was recovered from a female donor in good health and CMV-seropositive.

For the CDR3, the DNA is TGTGCCAGCACCTGGGGCAGGAACACTGAAGCTTTCTTT. It is translated as CASTWGRNTEAFF. The chain is built from TRBV28 and TRBJ1-1; tentatively, D is TRBD1 (5 bases). Germline loops: CDR1 MDHEN, CDR2 SYDVKM. Trimming stripped 7 bases from V and 1 base from J, with 10 bases between. The CDR3 contains 13 residues.